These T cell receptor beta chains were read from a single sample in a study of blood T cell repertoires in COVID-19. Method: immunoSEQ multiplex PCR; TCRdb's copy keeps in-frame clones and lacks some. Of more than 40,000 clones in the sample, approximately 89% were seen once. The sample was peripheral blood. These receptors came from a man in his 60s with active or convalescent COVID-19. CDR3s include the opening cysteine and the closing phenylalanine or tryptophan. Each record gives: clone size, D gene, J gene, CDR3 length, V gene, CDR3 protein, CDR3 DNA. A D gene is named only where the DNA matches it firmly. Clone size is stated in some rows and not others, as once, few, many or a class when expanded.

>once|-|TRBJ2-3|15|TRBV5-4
CASRPTSRSTDTQYF
TGTGCCAGCAGGCCGACTAGTCGGAGCACAGATACGCAGTATTTT
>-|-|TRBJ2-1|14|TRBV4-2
CASSQVQGNNEQFF
TGTGCCAGCAGCCAAGTCCAGGGGAACAATGAGCAGTTCTTC
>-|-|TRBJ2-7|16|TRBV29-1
CSVEDLRGTATREQYF
TGCAGCGTTGAAGATCTACGGGGGACAGCGACGAGGGAGCAGTACTTC
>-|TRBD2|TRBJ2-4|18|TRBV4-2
CASSQVNLAGGRGNIQYF
TGTGCCAGCAGCCAAGTGAACCTAGCGGGGGGGCGTGGAAACATTCAGTACTTC
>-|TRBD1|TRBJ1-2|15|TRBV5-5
CASSPKMTGTYGYTF
TGTGCCAGCAGCCCCAAAATGACAGGGACCTATGGCTACACCTTC
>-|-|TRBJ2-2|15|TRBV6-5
CASSLNPANTGELFF
TGTGCCAGCAGTTTGAATCCGGCGAACACCGGGGAGCTGTTTTTT
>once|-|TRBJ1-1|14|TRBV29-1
CSANTPGGGVEAFF
TGCAGCGCCAACACCCCGGGGGGCGGGGTGGAAGCTTTCTTT
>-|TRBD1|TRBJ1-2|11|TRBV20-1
CSATGGYGYTF
TGCAGTGCTACAGGGGGCTATGGCTACACCTTC
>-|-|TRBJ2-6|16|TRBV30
CAWSASGGSGANVLTF
TGTGCCTGGAGTGCCTCGGGCGGGTCTGGGGCCAACGTCCTGACTTTC
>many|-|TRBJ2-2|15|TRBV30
CALPRGGQHTGELFF
TGTGCCCTCCCTAGGGGGGGGCAGCACACCGGGGAGCTGTTTTTT
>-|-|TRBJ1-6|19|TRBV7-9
CASSLGPNQGSSYNSPLHF
TGTGCCAGCAGCTTAGGCCCGAACCAGGGGAGCTCCTATAATTCACCCCTCCACTTT
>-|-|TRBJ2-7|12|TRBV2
CASGGLGYEQYF
TGTGCCAGCGGAGGGCTGGGCTACGAGCAGTACTTC
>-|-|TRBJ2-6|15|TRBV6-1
CASMKERAGANVLTF
TGTGCCAGTATGAAGGAGCGAGCTGGGGCCAACGTCCTGACTTTC
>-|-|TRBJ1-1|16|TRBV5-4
CASSLPLQGGNTEAFF
TGTGCCAGCAGCTTACCACTACAGGGTGGGAACACTGAAGCTTTCTTT
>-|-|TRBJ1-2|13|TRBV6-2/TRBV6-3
CASSYSRKDLETF
TGTGCCAGCAGTTACTCGAGAAAAGACTTAGAGACCTTC
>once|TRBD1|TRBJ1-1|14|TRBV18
CASSPGTGNTEAFF
TGTGCCAGCTCACCGGGGACAGGGAACACTGAAGCTTTCTTT
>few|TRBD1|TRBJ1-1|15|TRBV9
CASSTSGTGRTEAFF
TGTGCCAGCAGCACTTCCGGGACAGGGAGAACTGAAGCTTTCTTT
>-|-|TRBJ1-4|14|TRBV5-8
CASSPSRGNEKLFF
TGTGCCAGCAGTCCTAGTAGAGGAAATGAAAAACTGTTTTTT
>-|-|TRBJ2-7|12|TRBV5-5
CASRRTEYEQYF
TGTGCCAGCAGGCGGACTGAGTACGAGCAGTACTTC
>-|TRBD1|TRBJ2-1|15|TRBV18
CASSPTGGINNEQFF
TGTGCCAGCTCACCGACAGGGGGAATTAACAATGAGCAGTTCTTC
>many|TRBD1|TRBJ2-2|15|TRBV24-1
CATSGRTGQTGELFF
TGTGCCACCAGTGGCCGGACAGGGCAAACCGGGGAGCTGTTTTTT
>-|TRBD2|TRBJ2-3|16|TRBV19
CASSQKRGGRADTQYF
TGTGCCAGTAGCCAAAAGCGGGGGGGCCGGGCAGATACGCAGTATTTT
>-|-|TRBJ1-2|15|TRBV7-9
CASSFGTSPNYGYTF
TGTGCCAGCAGCTTTGGCACCTCTCCTAACTATGGCTACACCTTC
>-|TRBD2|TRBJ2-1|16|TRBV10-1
CASSRTSGDPNNEQFF
TGCGCCAGCAGTCGGACTAGCGGGGACCCCAACAATGAGCAGTTCTTC
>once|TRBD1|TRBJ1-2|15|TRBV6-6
CASSYAGTGVYGYTF
TGTGCCAGCAGTTACGCCGGGACAGGGGTATATGGCTACACCTTC
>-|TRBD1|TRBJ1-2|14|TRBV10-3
CAISVRDRGYGYTF
TGTGCCATCAGTGTCCGGGACAGGGGTTATGGCTACACCTTC
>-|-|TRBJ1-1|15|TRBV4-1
CASSQRSRGPGGAFF
TGCGCCAGCAGCCAACGTAGCAGGGGACCCGGTGGGGCTTTCTTT
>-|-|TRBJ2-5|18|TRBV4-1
CASSQIPSQGSGQETQYF
TGCGCCAGCAGCCAGATTCCCTCTCAGGGGTCCGGGCAAGAGACCCAGTACTTC
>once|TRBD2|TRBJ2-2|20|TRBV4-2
CASSQDSGLAGRRGTGELFF
TGTGCCAGCAGCCAAGATTCGGGGCTAGCGGGGAGGCGCGGCACCGGGGAGCTGTTTTTT
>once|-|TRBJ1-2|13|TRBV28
CASFRVRNYGYTF
TGTGCCAGCTTTCGGGTCCGGAACTATGGCTACACCTTC
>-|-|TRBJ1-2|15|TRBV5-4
CASSLGGAPNYGYTF
TGTGCCAGCAGCTTAGGAGGGGCCCCCAACTATGGCTACACCTTC
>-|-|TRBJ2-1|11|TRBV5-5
CASSLFDEQFF
TGTGCCAGCAGCTTGTTCGATGAGCAGTTCTTC
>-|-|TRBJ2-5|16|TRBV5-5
CASSSPAAVFQETQYF
TGTGCCAGCAGCTCGCCTGCCGCGGTTTTCCAAGAGACCCAGTACTTC
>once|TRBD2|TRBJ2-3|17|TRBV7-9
CASSLGLAGESTDTQYF
TGTGCCAGCAGCTTGGGACTAGCGGGGGAAAGCACAGATACGCAGTATTTT
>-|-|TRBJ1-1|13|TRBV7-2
CASSRDTATEAFF
TGTGCCAGCAGCAGGGACACCGCCACTGAAGCTTTCTTT
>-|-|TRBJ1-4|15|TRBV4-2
CASSPAERSTEKLFF
TGTGCCAGCAGCCCCGCGGAAAGGTCCACCGAAAAACTGTTTTTT
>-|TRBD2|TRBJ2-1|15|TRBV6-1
CASSEASSGGLEQFF
TGTGCCAGCAGTGAAGCGTCTAGCGGGGGTTTGGAGCAGTTCTTC
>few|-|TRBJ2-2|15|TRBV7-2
CASSLSQGGNGELFF
TGTGCCAGCAGCTTATCCCAGGGCGGGAACGGGGAGCTGTTTTTT
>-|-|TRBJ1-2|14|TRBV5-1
CASSLAGRENGYTF
TGCGCCAGCAGCTTGGCGGGCAGGGAAAACGGCTACACCTTC
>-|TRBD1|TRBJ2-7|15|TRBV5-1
CASSTGQGFSYEQYF
TGCGCCAGCAGCACCGGACAGGGCTTCTCCTACGAGCAGTACTTC
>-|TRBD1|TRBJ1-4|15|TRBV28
CASSGQGAMNEKLFF
TGTGCCAGCAGTGGACAGGGGGCAATGAATGAAAAACTGTTTTTT
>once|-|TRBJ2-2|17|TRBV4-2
CASSQDVVGANTGELFF
TGTGCCAGCAGCCAAGATGTCGTGGGGGCAAACACCGGGGAGCTGTTTTTT
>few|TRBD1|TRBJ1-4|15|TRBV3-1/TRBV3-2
CASSYSGQEDEKLFF
TGTGCCAGCAGCTACTCGGGACAGGAGGATGAAAAACTGTTTTTT
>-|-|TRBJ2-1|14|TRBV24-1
CAIETGMTDNEQFF
TGTGCCATAGAAACCGGGATGACCGACAATGAGCAGTTCTTC
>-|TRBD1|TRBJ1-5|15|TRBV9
CASSVVQGANQPQHF
TGTGCCAGCAGCGTAGTACAGGGGGCAAATCAGCCCCAGCATTTT
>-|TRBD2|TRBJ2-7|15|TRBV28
CASSLGLAGTEEQYF
TGTGCCAGCAGTTTAGGTCTAGCGGGGACCGAGGAGCAGTACTTC
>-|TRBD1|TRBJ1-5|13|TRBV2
CACIRDSNQPQHF
TGTGCCTGCATACGGGACAGTAATCAGCCCCAGCATTTT